The T cell receptor (beta chain) described here comes from a study of shared clonotypes between healthy human individuals. Together with CD45RO+ cells, CCR7-negative CD45RA+ TemRA cells were included in CD8 memory. This CDR3 is built from 14 residues. Germline CDR1 is PRHDT and CDR2 is FYEKMQ (reference sequence). The J segment lost 7 bases and the V segment lost 4 bases, leaving 3 bases of the junction unmatched. Generated by immunoSEQ multiplex PCR, the TCRdb table keeps only in-frame clones and is missing some. The data contain about 380,000 clones, about 97% of them singletons. Specimen: memory CD8+ T cells sorted from blood. Subset noted: CD45RO+ cells pooled with CCR7-negative TemRA cells. The TCR comes from a man aged 25-45 years in good health. This chain links TRBV13 with TRBJ1-6; 8 nucleotides align to TRBD1. CDR3 region: CASSSGQVNSPLHF. CDR3 in DNA: TGTGCCAGCAGCTCGGGACAGGTCAATTCACCCCTCCACTTT.